Below, 30 T cell receptor beta chains from the same sample are listed, as sequenced in a study of blood T cell repertoires in COVID-19 (dated by TCRdb to 2018 to 2021). Library creation used the immunoSEQ multiplex PCR assay. What TCRdb holds here is the immuneACCESS table cut down to in-frame rearrangements. Part of the clones is not present; checked against another copy, under half of the missing clones reflect an unresolved V gene, and the others are unexplained. For this sample the table gives approximately 300,000 clones, of which about 90% were detected only once. The ten biggest clones cover approximately 5.2% of the sample. The sequenced sample consisted of PBMCs or T cells enriched from blood (not recorded which). These receptor sequences come from a woman in her twenties or thirties who had recovered from COVID-19.

This chain uses TRBV9 with TRBJ2-7, with D unclear. V lost 7 bases to trimming and J lost 5 bases, with 13 bases between them. This CDR3 comprises 12 residues. Germline V gene data show CDR1 as SGDLS and CDR2 as YYNGEE. The CDR3 reads CASSLGENEQYF. Here the CDR3 DNA reads TGTGCCAGCTCCCTAGGTGAGAACGAGCAGTACTTC.

The rearrangement joins TRBV2 to TRBJ1-2; D ambiguous. The CDR3 is 13 amino acids. Trimming stripped 7 bases from V and 8 bases from J, with 17 bases between. Germline CDR1 SNHLY, CDR2 FYNNEI. The CDR3 nucleotides read TGTGCCAGCAACAACGGGGTTTCTATGGGCTACACCTTC. This codes for CASNNGVSMGYTF.

This chain links TRBV6-6 with TRBJ2-1, with 9 bases lining up with TRBD1. The germline V gene encodes CDR1 MNHNY and CDR2 SVGAGI (reference sequence). This CDR3 is built from 15 residues. With 4 bases clipped from V and 5 bases from J, the junction kept 6 bases outside the gene matches. This CDR3 reads CASSSDRGKHNEQFF. CDR3 sequence (DNA): TGTGCCAGCAGTTCGGACAGGGGAAAACACAATGAGCAGTTCTTC.

The rearrangement joins TRBV19 to TRBJ1-2, with D hard to call. Germline CDR1 LNHDA, CDR2 SQIVND (reference sequence). The CDR3 has 14 residues. V was pared by 7 bases and J by 4 bases, with 16 bases between. CDR3 protein: CASTRGAPIYGYTF. CDR3 bases: TGTGCCAGTACCCGGGGAGCCCCGATCTATGGCTACACCTTC.

The chain has TRBV12-3 or TRBV12-4 and TRBJ1-2; D remains ambiguous. This CDR3 spans 13 amino acids. Trimming stripped 1 base from V and 2 bases from J, with 5 bases between. The CDR3 DNA reads TGTGCCAGCAGTTTAGGCGGGAACTATGGCTACACCTTC. This translates into CASSLGGNYGYTF.

The chain uses TRBV7-9 and TRBJ2-1; no firm D call. CDR3 length: 12 residues. The V end lost 4 bases, the J end lost 7 bases, and 8 bases lay between the germline ends. CDR1 and CDR2 from the germline V gene are SEHNR and FQNEAQ (reference sequence). CDR3 sequence: CASSYESNEQFF. The CDR3 nucleotides are TGTGCCAGCAGCTACGAGAGTAATGAGCAGTTCTTC.

V is TRBV2 and J is TRBJ1-5; 7 positions match TRBD1. CDR1 and CDR2 (germline): SNHLY, FYNNEI. V lost 7 bases to trimming and J lost 1 base; unmatched junction nucleotides: 4. The length of the CDR3 is 14 residues. The CDR3 spells CASTDRVSNQPQHF. Here the CDR3 DNA reads TGTGCCAGCACAGACAGGGTAAGCAATCAGCCCCAGCATTTT.

The J gene is TRBJ1-2, the V gene TRBV2; 12 bases are shared with TRBD1. The germline V gene encodes CDR1 SNHLY and CDR2 FYNNEI. With V trimmed by 6 bases and J by 2 bases, 10 bases remained unmatched. The CDR3 is 17 amino acids. The DNA for the CDR3 is TGTGCCAGCAGCGTAACGGGACAGGGGGCCCCCAACTATGGCTACACCTTC. Its protein product is CASSVTGQGAPNYGYTF. Complete variable domain (other parts from reference TRBV2 and TRBJ1-2): EPEVTQTPSHQVTQMGQEVILRCVPISNHLYFYWYRQILGQKVEFLVSFYNNEISEKSEIFDDQFSVERPDGSNFTLKIRSTKLEDSAMYFCASSVTGQGAPNYGYTFGSGTRLTVV.

V gene TRBV12-3 or TRBV12-4 combines with J gene TRBJ1-2; D gene unclear. V was pared by 2 bases and J by 2 bases, with 6 bases between. The CDR3 covers 13 residues. CDR3 DNA: TGTGCCAGCAGTTTAACCGAGAACTATGGCTACACCTTC. As protein: CASSLTENYGYTF.

This chain uses TRBV9 with TRBJ1-4, with D maybe TRBD1 (6 bases). V was pared by 0 bases and J by 8 bases, with 11 bases between. There are 14 residues in the CDR3. CDR1 is SGDLS and CDR2 is YYNGEE in the germline V gene. Here the CDR3 DNA reads TGTGCCAGCAGCGTAGGACCTACAGGGGAAAAACTGTTTTTT. It yields the protein CASSVGPTGEKLFF.

The chain carries TRBV5-1 and TRBJ2-1; 8 bases map to TRBD2. This CDR3 region has 15 residues. Trimming cost V 5 bases and J 0 bases; bases outside gene matches: 4. Germline V gene lookup returns CDR1 SGHRS and CDR2 YFSETQ. CDR3: CASRAGGGSYNEQFF. CDR3 bases: TGCGCCAGCAGGGCGGGGGGAGGCTCCTACAATGAGCAGTTCTTC.

The chain recombines TRBV4-2 with TRBJ2-5; the D gene is possibly TRBD2 (6 bases). Trimming shortened V by 1 base and J by 0 bases, and 9 bases separated the two germline ends. Germline V lookup: CDR1 LGHNA, CDR2 YNFKEQ. The CDR3 length is 15 residues. The CDR3 nucleotides are TGTGCCAGCAGCCAAGCCGGGGGATACCAAGAGACCCAGTACTTC. This encodes CASSQAGGYQETQYF.

V and J are TRBV6-5 and TRBJ1-1, with TRBD1 matching over 7 bases. The V and J ends lost 7 bases and 4 bases, in that order; junction bases with no gene match: 9. Germline lookup yields CDR1 MNHEY and CDR2 SVGAGI. This CDR3 comprises 14 residues. The CDR3 here is CASKPTGASTEAFF. Here the CDR3 DNA reads TGTGCCAGCAAACCTACAGGGGCGAGCACTGAAGCTTTCTTT.

The chain joins TRBV5-4 to TRBJ1-6; TRBD1 matches at 7 bases. CDR1 and CDR2 (germline): SGHNT, YYREEE (reference sequence). With 4 bases clipped from V and 10 bases from J, the junction kept 5 bases outside the gene matches. The CDR3 length is 13 residues. This CDR3 is CASSQDRDSPLHF. The CDR3 region has the DNA TGTGCCAGCAGCCAAGACAGGGACTCACCCCTCCACTTT. Looking up the rest from reference TRBV5-4 and TRBJ1-6 gives the full variable domain: ETGVTQSPTHLIKTRGQQVTLRCSSQSGHNTVSWYQQALGQGPQFIFQYYREEENGRGNFPPRFSGLQFPNYSSELNVNALELDDSALYLCASSQDRDSPLHFGNGTRLTVT.

The chain recombines TRBV3-1 (or the pseudogene TRBV3-2) with TRBJ1-6, with D maybe TRBD1 (5 bases). The germline V gene encodes CDR1 LGHDT and CDR2 YNNKEL (reference sequence). Deletions cut 2 bases from V and 3 bases from J, with 8 bases between. CDR3 length: 15 residues. The CDR3 DNA follows: TGTGCCAGCAGCCAACAGGGATTCTATAATTCACCCCTCCACTTT. This codes for CASSQQGFYNSPLHF.

The gene calls are TRBV9 and TRBJ1-4; D might be TRBD1 (5 bases). V was cut by 4 bases and J by 0 bases, with 19 bases left in between. CDR3 length equals 18 residues. Looked up from germline, CDR1 is SGDLS and CDR2 is YYNGEE. The CDR3 DNA follows: TGTGCCAGCAGCCCCTGGCGGGGGGGATCAGCAACTAATGAAAAACTGTTTTTT. It encodes CASSPWRGGSATNEKLFF.

On this clone: Other DNA variants within this sample encode the same CDR3. The chain couples TRBV7-9 to TRBJ1-5; TRBD1 agrees at 7 bases. This CDR3 has 14 residues. Trimming took 5 bases from V and 3 from J; bases not matched to a gene: 4. In germline, CDR1 is SEHNR, CDR2 FQNEAQ (reference sequence). The CDR3 bases are TGTGCCAGCAGCCGGACAGGCTCCAATCAGCCCCAGCATTTT. The encoded protein is CASSRTGSNQPQHF.

The chain couples TRBV19 to TRBJ2-3; possible D gene TRBD2, 5 bases. V gave up 3 bases and J gave up 5 bases, with 15 bases separating them. This CDR3 spans 15 amino acids. CDR1 is LNHDA and CDR2 is SQIVND in the germline V gene (reference sequence). CDR3 DNA: TGTGCCAGTAGTATTGGAGTCCGGGGAAGAGATACGCAGTATTTT. Its protein is CASSIGVRGRDTQYF.

The chain joins TRBV4-1 to TRBJ2-7, with D possibly TRBD1 on 5 matching bases. The CDR3 sequence is 13 residues long. The germline gives CDR1 MGHRA, CDR2 YSYEKL. With 8 bases removed from V and 2 bases from J, the gap between germline ends came to 13 bases. CDR3 loop: CASSKTEAYEQYF. In DNA form, the CDR3 reads TGCGCCAGCTCCAAGACAGAGGCCTACGAGCAGTACTTC.

The rearrangement uses TRBV3-1 (or the pseudogene TRBV3-2) and TRBJ2-3; 12 bases match TRBD2. Trimming took 6 bases from V and 2 from J; bases not matched to a gene: 3. There are 15 residues in the CDR3. CDR1 LGHDT and CDR2 YNNKEL come from the germline V gene (reference sequence). The CDR3 nucleotides are TGTGCCAGCAGACTAGCGGGGGGCTACACAGATACGCAGTATTTT. It translates to CASRLAGGYTDTQYF.

The chain recombines TRBV5-1 with TRBJ1-2; D is undetermined. This CDR3 comprises 13 residues. V shed 4 bases and J shed 8 bases, with 15 bases lying between them. Looked up from germline, CDR1 is SGHRS and CDR2 is YFSETQ. In nucleotides, the CDR3 is TGCGCCAGCAGCCGCTCCGCAGCGGAGGGCTACACCTTC. This translates into CASSRSAAEGYTF.

This sequence joins TRBV21-1 and TRBJ1-2; TRBD1, the table's D call, lacks a check against the DNA. TRBV21-1 is given as a pseudogene. The CDR3 consists of 14 residues. The CDR3 nucleotides read TGTGCCAGCAGCAAAAGTTCCAGAATCTATGGCTACACCTTC. It codes for CASSKSSRIYGYTF.

The chain employs TRBV6-2 or TRBV6-3 and TRBJ1-2; D gene uncertain. The CDR3 length is 15 residues. Per germline, CDR1 MNHEY and CDR2 SVGEGT. The V and J ends lost 2 bases and 1 base respectively, with 11 bases between them. CDR3 in amino acids: CASSYIASLNYGYTF. The DNA for the CDR3 is TGTGCCAGCAGTTACATCGCGTCTCTTAACTATGGCTACACCTTC.

The chain carries TRBV4-1 and TRBJ1-6, with D possibly TRBD1 on 6 matching bases. CDR1 is MGHRA and CDR2 is YSYEKL in the germline V gene. The CDR3 is 12 residues long. V was clipped by 4 bases and J by 15 bases, with 13 bases between them. CDR3 DNA: TGCGCCAGCAGCCCCTTTCAGGGACACCTCCACTTT. Amino acids: CASSPFQGHLHF.

There are many counts of this clone. The chain uses TRBV7-9 and TRBJ2-7; 8 bases map to TRBD1. The germline gives CDR1 SEHNR, CDR2 FQNEAQ (reference sequence). V lost 5 bases to trimming and J lost 5 bases; unmatched junction nucleotides: 11. There are 15 residues in the CDR3. In DNA form, the CDR3 reads TGTGCCAGCAGCCCATTAACCGGACAGGGCCACGAGCAGTACTTC. Translating it yields CASSPLTGQGHEQYF.

The chain employs TRBV18 and TRBJ1-2; perhaps TRBD1 as D (6 bases). The length of the CDR3 is 14 residues. The germline V gene has CDR1 KGHSH and CDR2 LQKENI. V gave up 6 bases and J gave up 8 bases, with 19 bases separating them. The CDR3, as DNA: TGTGCCAGCTCGCCAACCGGGCTTGGGACAGGCTACACCTTC. This encodes CASSPTGLGTGYTF.

The CDR3 DNA follows: TGCGCCAGCAGCCATGGGGGACAGCAAGGTGGAAACACCATATATTTT. Translating gives CASSHGGQQGGNTIYF. The gene calls are TRBV4-1 and TRBJ1-3; 7 bases align to TRBD1. With 3 bases clipped from V and 3 bases from J, the junction kept 8 bases outside the gene matches. Germline V gives CDR1 MGHRA, CDR2 YSYEKL. This CDR3 is 16 amino acids long.

This chain uses TRBV9 with TRBJ2-1; 10 bases are a match to TRBD2. V lost 0 bases and J lost 8; bases outside the gene matches: 8. The CDR3 is 16 amino acids. Germline assignment: CDR1 SGDLS and CDR2 YYNGEE. Here the CDR3 reads CASSVGSGGAPDEQFF. Written as DNA, the CDR3 is TGTGCCAGCAGCGTAGGGAGCGGGGGGGCGCCGGATGAGCAGTTCTTC. The full variable domain, its missing parts supplied by reference TRBV9 and TRBJ2-1, is DSGVTQTPKHLITATGQRVTLRCSPRSGDLSVYWYQQSLDQGLQFLIQYYNGEERAKGNILERFSAQQFPDLHSELNLSSLELGDSALYFCASSVGSGGAPDEQFFGPGTRLTVL.

This chain links TRBV6-5 with TRBJ1-5, with D possibly TRBD1 on 6 matching bases. CDR1 and CDR2 from the germline V gene are MNHEY and SVGAGI. V was clipped by 6 bases and J by 1 base, with 10 bases between them. CDR3 length: 14 amino acids. The CDR3 loop reads CASRGASSNQPQHF. CDR3 bases: TGTGCCAGCAGGGGGGCGTCGAGCAATCAGCCCCAGCATTTT.

The chain joins TRBV30 to TRBJ2-5; 10 nucleotides line up with TRBD1. CDR1 is GTSNPN and CDR2 is SVGIG in the germline V gene (reference sequence). This CDR3 spans 14 amino acids. J was trimmed by 7 bases and V by 1 base; bases with no gene match: 6. CDR3 protein: CAWSGLRTGGTQYF. CDR3 sequence (DNA): TGTGCCTGGAGTGGATTGAGGACAGGGGGGACCCAGTACTTC.